This entry lists 9 T cell receptor beta chains sequenced from one sample in a study of T-cell memory formation after mild COVID-19. TCRdb called the 5' RACE reads again in MiXCR, with one record for every CDR3 protein. The repertoire includes 200,000 to 250,000 distinct CDR3 sequences, over 9.5% of them detected once, and 3.5% sits in the top ten. Sequences were obtained from PBMCs or a T cell subset sorted from them (not recorded which). These receptors were taken from a man in his late teens or twenties who had mild COVID-19 (a few samples of this study predate the infection). Cell type and time point are not known.

The chain carries TRBV5-1 and TRBJ2-7; 13 bases are a match to TRBD2. Trimming removed 0 bases from V and 5 bases from J; junction bases left unmatched: 8. The length of the CDR3 is 17 residues. Germline CDR1 and CDR2: SGHRS and YFSETQ. This CDR3 reads CASSLETSGGHPHEQYF. Here the CDR3 DNA reads TGCGCCAGCAGCTTGGAGACTAGCGGGGGGCACCCCCACGAGCAGTACTTC.

This clonotype was detected a few times. The rearrangement uses TRBV12-3 or TRBV12-4 and TRBJ1-6; D may be TRBD1 (6 bases). CDR3 length: 14 residues. V gave up 4 bases and J gave up 8 bases, with 12 bases separating them. DNA of the CDR3: TGTGCCAGCAGTTCCAGGGGTGGAGATTCACCCCTCCACTTT. Protein sequence: CASSSRGGDSPLHF.

In this sample, this clonotype turned up many times. The chain combines TRBV12-3 or TRBV12-4 with TRBJ2-3; 9 bases are a match to TRBD2. CDR3 length: 16 residues. V was pared by 3 bases and J by 6 bases, with 10 bases of the junction left unmatched. The chain's CDR3 is CASSFLRGGAADTQYF. The DNA of the CDR3 is TGTGCCAGCAGTTTCCTCCGCGGGGGGGCAGCCGATACGCAGTATTTT.

Ten or more counts support this clonotype. The rearrangement uses TRBV7-8 and TRBJ1-1; D remains ambiguous. The CDR3 length is 14 residues. The V end was cut by 2 bases, the J end by 3 bases, with 10 bases between. Germline loops: CDR1 SGHVS, CDR2 FQNEAQ. CDR3 region: CASSLYSGYTEAFF. DNA for the CDR3: TGTGCCAGCAGCTTATATAGCGGGTACACTGAAGCTTTCTTT.

This clonotype appeared a few times. This chain links TRBV2 with TRBJ1-2, with D hard to call. Germline CDR1 reads SNHLY; CDR2 reads FYNNEI. The CDR3 length is 14 residues. Trimming took 1 base from V and 0 from J, leaving 6 bases between them. The CDR3 DNA follows: TGTGCCAGCAGTGAAGGGTTAGCTAACTATGGCTACACCTTC. This sequence encodes CASSEGLANYGYTF.

This clonotype was picked up a small number of times. The V gene is TRBV19, the J gene TRBJ1-1, with 8 bases identical to TRBD1. Germline V gene data show CDR1 as LNHDA and CDR2 as SQIVND (reference sequence). The CDR3 runs to 14 residues. V shed 6 bases and J 7 bases; nucleotides not matched to a gene: 10. For the CDR3, the DNA is TGTGCCAGTAGGGGGACAGGAGAGAAACTTGAAGCTTTCTTT. Amino acids: CASRGTGEKLEAFF.

V is TRBV4-2 and J is TRBJ1-1, with TRBD1 matching 8 bases. The CDR3 has 15 amino acids. The germline V gene encodes CDR1 LGHNA and CDR2 YNFKEQ. The V and J ends lost 5 bases and 5 bases, in that order; junction bases with no gene match: 10. CDR3 loop: CASSSPVGQGTEAFF. The DNA of the CDR3 is TGTGCCAGCAGCTCTCCGGTAGGACAGGGAACTGAAGCTTTCTTT.

The gene calls are TRBV29-1 and TRBJ2-3; 10 bases match TRBD1. The CDR3 runs to 14 residues. The V gene's germline CDR1 is SQVTM and CDR2 ANQGSEA. Unmatched junction bases numbered 8, after V lost 6 bases and J lost 5 bases. The CDR3 sequence is CSVRQGASVDTQYF. CDR3 nucleotide sequence: TGCAGCGTACGACAGGGGGCAAGCGTAGATACGCAGTATTTT.

This clonotype occurred a few times. J is TRBJ1-2 and V is TRBV7-2; 8 bases agree with TRBD1. CDR1 and CDR2 from the germline V gene are SGHTA and FQGNSA. The ends lost 4 bases at V and 4 bases at J; junction bases unmatched: 8. CDR3 size: 15 residues. For the CDR3, the DNA is TGTGCCAGCAGCTCCGGCCCGACAGGGGTCTATGGCTACACCTTC. Translation: CASSSGPTGVYGYTF.